The rows below give T cell receptor beta chains drawn from one sample of a study of beta chain features in type 1 diabetes. Libraries were prepared by immunoSEQ multiplex PCR; TCRdb keeps only in-frame clonotypes and omits some of them. Of hundreds of thousands of clones listed, under 15% are singletons. Sequenced material: naive CD4+ T cells from blood. Source of these receptors: a man in his late teens or twenties with type 1 diabetes. CDR3s include the opening cysteine and the closing phenylalanine or tryptophan. The order of the fields is D gene, V gene, CDR3 protein. A D gene is named only where the DNA matches it firmly.

D gene: TRBD1; V gene: TRBV18; CDR3 protein: CASSSGQVGNEQFF
D gene: TRBD1; V gene: TRBV6-1; CDR3 protein: CASSVDRGRSYEQYF
D gene: NA; V gene: TRBV6-5; CDR3 protein: CASSTAGRGYTF
D gene: NA; V gene: TRBV21-1; CDR3 protein: CASSKVTRDWVNPNGEAFF
D gene: NA; V gene: TRBV2; CDR3 protein: CASSEEGVASPLHF
D gene: NA; V gene: TRBV25-1; CDR3 protein: CASSEGGSPLHF
D gene: NA; V gene: TRBV15; CDR3 protein: CATSRTGTGEAFF
D gene: NA; V gene: TRBV7-6; CDR3 protein: CASSLRGAEAFF
D gene: NA; V gene: TRBV29-1; CDR3 protein: CSGWTNYGYTF
D gene: NA; V gene: TRBV2; CDR3 protein: CASRGDSPYNEQFF